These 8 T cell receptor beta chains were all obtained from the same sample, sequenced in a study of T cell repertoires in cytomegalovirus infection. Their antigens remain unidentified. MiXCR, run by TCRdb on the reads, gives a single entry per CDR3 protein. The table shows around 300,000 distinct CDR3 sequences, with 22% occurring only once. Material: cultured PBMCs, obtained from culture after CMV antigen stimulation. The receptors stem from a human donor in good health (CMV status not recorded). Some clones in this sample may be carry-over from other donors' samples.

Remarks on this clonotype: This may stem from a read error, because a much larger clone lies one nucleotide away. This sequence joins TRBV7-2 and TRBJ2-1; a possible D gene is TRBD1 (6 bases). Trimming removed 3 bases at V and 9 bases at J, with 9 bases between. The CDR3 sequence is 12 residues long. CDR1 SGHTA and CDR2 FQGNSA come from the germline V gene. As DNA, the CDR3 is TGTACCAGCAGCTTCCTAGGGGGTGAGCAGTTCTTC. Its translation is CTSSFLGGEQFF. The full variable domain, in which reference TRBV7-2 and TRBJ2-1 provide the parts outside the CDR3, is GAGVSQSPSNKVTEKGKDVELRCDPISGHTALYWYRQSLGQGLEFLIYFQGNSAPDKSGLPSDRFSAERTGGSVSTLTIQRTQQEDSAVYLCTSSFLGGEQFFGPGTRLTVL.

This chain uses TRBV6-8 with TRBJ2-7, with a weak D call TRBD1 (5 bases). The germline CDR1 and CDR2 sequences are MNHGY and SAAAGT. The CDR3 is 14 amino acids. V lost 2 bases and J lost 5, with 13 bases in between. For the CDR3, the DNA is TGTGCCAGCAGTTACACTGACAGAGACGACGAGCAGTACGTC. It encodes CASSYTDRDDEQYV.

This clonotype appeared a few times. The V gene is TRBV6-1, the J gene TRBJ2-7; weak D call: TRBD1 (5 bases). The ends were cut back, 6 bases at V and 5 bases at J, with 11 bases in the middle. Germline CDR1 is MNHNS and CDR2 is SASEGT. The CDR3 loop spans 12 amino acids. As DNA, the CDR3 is TGTGCCAGCAGGTCGCAAGGGGACGAGCAGTACTTC. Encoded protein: CASRSQGDEQYF.

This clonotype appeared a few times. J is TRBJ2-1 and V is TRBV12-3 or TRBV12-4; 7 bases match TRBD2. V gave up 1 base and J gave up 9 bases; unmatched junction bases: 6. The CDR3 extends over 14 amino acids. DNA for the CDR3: TGTGCCAGCAGTTTAGTCGCTAGCGGTGGTGAGCAGTTCTTC. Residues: CASSLVASGGEQFF.

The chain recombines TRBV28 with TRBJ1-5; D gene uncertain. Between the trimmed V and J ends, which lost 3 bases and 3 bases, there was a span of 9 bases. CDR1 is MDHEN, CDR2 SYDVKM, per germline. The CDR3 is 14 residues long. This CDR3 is CASSFGRVNQPQHF. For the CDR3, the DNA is TGTGCCAGCAGTTTCGGTAGGGTCAATCAGCCCCAGCATTTT.

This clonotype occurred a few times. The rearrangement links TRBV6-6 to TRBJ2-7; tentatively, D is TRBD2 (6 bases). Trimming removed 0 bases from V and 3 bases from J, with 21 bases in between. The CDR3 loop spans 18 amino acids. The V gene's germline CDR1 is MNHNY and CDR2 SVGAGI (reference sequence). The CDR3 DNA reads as TGTGCCAGCAGTTACTCTTTCCCTCGACTAGGGGCCATCTACGAGCAGTACTTC. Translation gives CASSYSFPRLGAIYEQYF.

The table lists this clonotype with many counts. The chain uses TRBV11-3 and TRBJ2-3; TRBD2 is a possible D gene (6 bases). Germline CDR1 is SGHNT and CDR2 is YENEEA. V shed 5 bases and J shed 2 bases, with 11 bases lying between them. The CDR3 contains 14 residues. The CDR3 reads CASSPRGSTDTQYF. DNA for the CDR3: TGTGCCAGCAGCCCCCGGGGGTCCACAGATACGCAGTATTTT.

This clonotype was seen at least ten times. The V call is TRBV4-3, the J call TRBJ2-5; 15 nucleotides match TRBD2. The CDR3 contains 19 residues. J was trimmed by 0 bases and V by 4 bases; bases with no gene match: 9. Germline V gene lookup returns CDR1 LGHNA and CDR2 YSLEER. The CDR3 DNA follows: TGCGCCAGCAGCCCTGGGGGGACTAGCGGGAGGCGGTACCAAGAGACCCAGTACTTC. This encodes CASSPGGTSGRRYQETQYF.